This T cell receptor beta chain was observed in a study of T cell responses to AZD1222 COVID-19 vaccine. Overall study: Second doses at about 4 or about 12 weeks were pooled. Study findings and constraints: Within unmutated variant regions lay the reported targets of nearly half of spike-specific TCRs. Sampling that yielded the repertoires occurred only after the peak T cell response. Females outnumbered males among donors, who were mostly white British; clonal diversity was possibly underestimated.

Repertoires were generated with immunoSEQ multiplex PCR, while TCRdb's copy carries only in-frame clones and drops some. Of 150,000 to 200,000 clones in the sample, 80% to 95% are singletons; the top ten hold roughly 2.3%. V shed 7 bases and J shed 8 bases, with 9 bases lying between them. The CDR3 covers 11 residues. Germline V CDR1 and CDR2: ENHRY, SYGVKD. A word on this clone: Its antigen is not identified.

This TCR came from an adult in good health. The rearrangement links TRBV10-3 to TRBJ2-1; D might be TRBD2 (6 bases). The source was peripheral blood, collected on day 0 of AZD1222 vaccination. The CDR3 nucleotides read TGTGCCATCATGGAGGGCCATGAGCAGTTCTTC. This encodes CAIMEGHEQFF.